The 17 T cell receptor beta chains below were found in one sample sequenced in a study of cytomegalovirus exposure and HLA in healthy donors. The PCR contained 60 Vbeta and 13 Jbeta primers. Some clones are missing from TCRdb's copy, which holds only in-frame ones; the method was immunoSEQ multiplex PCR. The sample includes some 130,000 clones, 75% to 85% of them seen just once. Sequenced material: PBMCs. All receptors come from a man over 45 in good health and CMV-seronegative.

In DNA, the CDR3 is TGTGCCAGTATCCCGGGACAGCCGAGCTCTGGGGCCAACGTCCTGACTTTC. Translation: CASIPGQPSSGANVLTF. The rearrangement links TRBV19 to TRBJ2-6; TRBD1 matches at 7 bases. V trimming: 7 bases; J trimming: 0 bases; junction bases outside the gene matches: 9. The length of the CDR3 is 17 residues. CDR1 and CDR2 from the germline V gene are LNHDA and SQIVND (reference sequence).

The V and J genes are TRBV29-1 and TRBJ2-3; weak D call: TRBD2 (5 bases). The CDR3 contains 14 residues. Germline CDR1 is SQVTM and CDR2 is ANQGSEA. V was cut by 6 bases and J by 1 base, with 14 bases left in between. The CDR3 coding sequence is TGCAGCGTCCCAGAGGGCATAGGCACAGATACGCAGTATTTT. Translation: CSVPEGIGTDTQYF.

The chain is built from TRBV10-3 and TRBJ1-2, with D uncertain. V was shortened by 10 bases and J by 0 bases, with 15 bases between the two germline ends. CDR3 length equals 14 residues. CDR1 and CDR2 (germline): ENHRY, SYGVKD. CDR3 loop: CASRLTEANYGYTF. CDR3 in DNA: TGTGCCAGCCGTTTGACTGAAGCTAACTATGGCTACACCTTC.

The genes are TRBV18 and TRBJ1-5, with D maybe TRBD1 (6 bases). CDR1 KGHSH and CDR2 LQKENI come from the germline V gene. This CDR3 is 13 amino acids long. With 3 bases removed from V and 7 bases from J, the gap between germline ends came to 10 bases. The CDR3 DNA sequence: TGTGCCAGCTCACCTATTCAGGGGCAGCCCCAGCATTTT. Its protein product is CASSPIQGQPQHF.

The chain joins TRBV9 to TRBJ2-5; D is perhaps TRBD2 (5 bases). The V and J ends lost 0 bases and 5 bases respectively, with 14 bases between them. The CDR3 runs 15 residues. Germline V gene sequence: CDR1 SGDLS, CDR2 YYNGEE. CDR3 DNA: TGTGCCAGCAGCGTAGCTCCAGCGTGGGAGGAGACCCAGTACTTC. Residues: CASSVAPAWEETQYF.

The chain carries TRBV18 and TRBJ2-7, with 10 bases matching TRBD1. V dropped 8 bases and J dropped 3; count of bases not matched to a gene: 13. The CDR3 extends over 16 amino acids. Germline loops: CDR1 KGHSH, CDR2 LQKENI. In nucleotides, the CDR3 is TGTGCCAGCCCGAAACCCGGACAGGGGGATAACTACGAGCAGTACTTC. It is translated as CASPKPGQGDNYEQYF.

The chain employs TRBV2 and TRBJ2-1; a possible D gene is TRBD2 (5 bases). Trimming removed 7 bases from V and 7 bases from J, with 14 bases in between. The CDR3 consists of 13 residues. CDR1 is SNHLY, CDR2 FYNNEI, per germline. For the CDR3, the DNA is TGTGCCAGCAATCGGGAAAATTGGAATGAGCAGTTCTTC. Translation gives CASNRENWNEQFF.

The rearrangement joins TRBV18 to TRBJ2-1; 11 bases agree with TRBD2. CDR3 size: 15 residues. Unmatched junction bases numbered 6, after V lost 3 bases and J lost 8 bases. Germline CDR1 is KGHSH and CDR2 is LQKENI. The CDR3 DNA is TGTGCCAGCTCACCCCTAGCGGGGGGTTTGGATGAGCAGTTCTTC. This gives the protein CASSPLAGGLDEQFF. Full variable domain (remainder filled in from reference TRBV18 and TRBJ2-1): NAGVMQNPRHLVRRRGQEARLRCSPMKGHSHVYWYRQLPEEGLKFMVYLQKENIIDESGMPKERFSAEFPKEGPSILRIQQVVRGDSAAYFCASSPLAGGLDEQFFGPGTRLTVL.

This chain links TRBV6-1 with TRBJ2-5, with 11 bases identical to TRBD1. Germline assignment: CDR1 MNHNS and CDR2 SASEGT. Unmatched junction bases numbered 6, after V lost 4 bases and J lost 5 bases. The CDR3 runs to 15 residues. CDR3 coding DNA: TGTGCCAGCAGTGCAGGACAGGGGGCTAGGGAGACCCAGTACTTC. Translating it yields CASSAGQGARETQYF.

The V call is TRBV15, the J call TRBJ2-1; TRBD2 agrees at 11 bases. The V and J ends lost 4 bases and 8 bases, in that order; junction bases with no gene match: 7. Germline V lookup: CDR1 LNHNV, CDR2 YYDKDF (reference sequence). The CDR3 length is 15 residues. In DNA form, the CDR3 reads TGTGCCACCAGCACCTTAGCGGGGGGGCGGGATGAGCAGTTCTTC. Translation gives CATSTLAGGRDEQFF.

The CDR3 spells CSVLGSSFDEQFF. The CDR3 nucleotides are TGCAGCGTTCTGGGCAGTTCATTCGATGAGCAGTTCTTC. The V and J genes are TRBV29-1 and TRBJ2-1; no definite D call. The CDR3 runs to 13 residues. CDR1 and CDR2 from the germline V gene are SQVTM and ANQGSEA. V dropped 5 bases and J dropped 8 bases, with 16 bases sitting between them.

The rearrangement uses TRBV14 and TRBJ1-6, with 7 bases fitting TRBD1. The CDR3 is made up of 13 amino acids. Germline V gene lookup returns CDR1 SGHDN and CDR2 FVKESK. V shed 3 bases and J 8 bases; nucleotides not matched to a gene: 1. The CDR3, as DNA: TGTGCCAGCAGCCACAGGGGGGATTCACCCCTCCACTTT. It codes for CASSHRGDSPLHF.

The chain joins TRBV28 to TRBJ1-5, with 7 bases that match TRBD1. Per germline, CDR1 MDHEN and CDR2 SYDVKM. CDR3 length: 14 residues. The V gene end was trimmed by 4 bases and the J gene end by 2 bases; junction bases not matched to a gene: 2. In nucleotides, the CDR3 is TGTGCCAGCAGTTCAACAGGGGGCAATCAGCCCCAGCATTTT. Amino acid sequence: CASSSTGGNQPQHF.

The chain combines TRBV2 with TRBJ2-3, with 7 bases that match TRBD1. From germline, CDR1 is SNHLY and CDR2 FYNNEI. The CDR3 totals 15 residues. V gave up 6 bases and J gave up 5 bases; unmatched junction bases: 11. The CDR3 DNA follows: TGTGCCAGCAGGGGGGACAGCCACTTCTTAGATACGCAGTATTTT. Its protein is CASRGDSHFLDTQYF.

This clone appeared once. CDR3 amino acids: CASSSSGRYEQYF. The CDR3 nucleotides read TGTGCCAGCAGCTCAAGCGGGCGCTACGAGCAGTACTTC. The V call is TRBV5-4, the J call TRBJ2-7; D possibly corresponds to TRBD2 (6 bases). The CDR3 is 13 amino acids. Germline V gene sequence: CDR1 SGHNT, CDR2 YYREEE (reference sequence). Trimming removed 3 bases from V and 3 bases from J, with 10 bases in between.

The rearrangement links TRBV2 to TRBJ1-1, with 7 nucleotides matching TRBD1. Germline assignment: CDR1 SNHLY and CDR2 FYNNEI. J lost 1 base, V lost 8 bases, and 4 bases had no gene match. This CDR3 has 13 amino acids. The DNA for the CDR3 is TGTGCCAGCCGGTCAGGGGGGAACACTGAAGCTTTCTTT. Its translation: CASRSGGNTEAFF.

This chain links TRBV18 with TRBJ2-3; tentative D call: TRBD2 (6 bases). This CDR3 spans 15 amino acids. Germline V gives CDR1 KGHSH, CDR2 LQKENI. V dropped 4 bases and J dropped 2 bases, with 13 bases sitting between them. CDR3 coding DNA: TGTGCCAGCTCACGGATGAGGAGGGACACAGATACGCAGTATTTT. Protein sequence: CASSRMRRDTDTQYF.